This T cell receptor (beta chain) was retrieved from a study of blood T cell repertoires in COVID-19. TCRdb keeps only in-frame clones here, not all; method: immunoSEQ multiplex PCR. The table lists approximately 160,000 clones, roughly 81% of them singletons, with more than 6.5% in the top ten. Losses at the gene ends were 4 bases for V and 9 bases for J; bases not matched to a gene: 9. From germline, CDR1 is SNHLY and CDR2 FYNNEI. CDR3 length: 15 residues. J is TRBJ1-6 and V is TRBV2, with 7 bases lining up with TRBD1. This TCR was recovered from a woman between 55 and 75 years old with COVID-19, enrolled during active disease. Sample: peripheral blood. CDR3 nucleotides: TGTGCCAGCAGTGCCTTGAGACAGGGAGGTTCACCCCTCCACTTT. Encoded protein: CASSALRQGGSPLHF.